This T cell receptor beta chain was documented in a study of blood T cell repertoires in COVID-19. On the study more broadly: Researchers got acute and convalescent COVID-19 samples from the United States, Italy and Spain.

Profiled with immunoSEQ multiplex PCR; TCRdb holds only in-frame clones, not every one. The sample includes approximately 200,000 clones, 80% to 90% seen only once; the top ten take 10% to 15%. What the recovered Cohort 3 donors had was two negative PCRs, clearance, or symptom resolution. The sequence was collected from a man aged 35 to 55 who had recovered from COVID-19. Sequencing was carried out using PBMCs or T cells enriched from blood (not recorded which).

The chain's CDR3 is CASSQDRQAYGYTF. The CDR3 DNA sequence: TGCGCCAGCAGCCAAGATCGACAGGCCTATGGCTACACCTTC. The rearrangement joins TRBV4-3 to TRBJ1-2, with D possibly being TRBD1 (6 bases). The germline V gene has CDR1 LGHNA and CDR2 YSLEER. Deletions cut 0 bases from V and 4 bases from J, with 9 bases between. This CDR3 has 14 residues.